The 10 T cell receptor beta chains in this list originate from one sample, sequenced in a study of blood T cell repertoires in COVID-19. The repertoire was sequenced with immunoSEQ multiplex PCR; TCRdb's copy has only in-frame clones and lacks some. This table has 200,000 to 250,000 clones, around 90% appearing once. Input material: PBMCs or T cells enriched from blood (not recorded which). Receptor source: a man younger than 40 in a cohort exposed to, infected with or recovered from COVID-19 (not recorded which).

This chain joins TRBV19 and TRBJ2-7; 9 bases are a match to TRBD2. V shed 3 bases, J shed 5 bases, and the junction held 11 bases outside the gene matches. CDR3 length: 16 amino acids. CDR1 is LNHDA, CDR2 SQIVND, per germline (reference sequence). CDR3 in amino acids: CASSIIAGGLLDEQYF. The CDR3 DNA sequence: TGTGCCAGTAGTATTATCGCGGGAGGGTTATTGGACGAGCAGTACTTC.

This sequence joins TRBV19 and TRBJ1-5; no firm D call. Deletions cut 6 bases from V and 3 bases from J, with 21 bases between. This CDR3 is 17 amino acids long. Germline V gene sequence: CDR1 LNHDA, CDR2 SQIVND (reference sequence). The CDR3 DNA reads TGTGCCAGTAGATACCGCTTAGCGGCAGCCTCCAATCAGCCCCAGCATTTT. It translates to CASRYRLAAASNQPQHF.

The chain is built from TRBV28 and TRBJ1-2, with D unclear. With 3 bases removed from V and 4 bases from J, the gap between germline ends came to 15 bases. The CDR3 is 15 residues long. Germline loops: CDR1 MDHEN, CDR2 SYDVKM. The CDR3 DNA reads as TGTGCCAGCAGTTTGTTAAACGCTGGAGGCTATGGCTACACCTTC. Protein: CASSLLNAGGYGYTF.

The V gene is TRBV4-2, the J gene TRBJ2-7; TRBD2 agrees at 8 bases. Germline CDR1 LGHNA, CDR2 YNFKEQ. The CDR3 sequence is 15 residues long. J was trimmed by 3 bases and V by 2 bases; bases with no gene match: 6. The CDR3 DNA follows: TGTGCCAGCAGCCAAAGGGCGGGAGGAGGCTACGAGCAGTACTTC. Translated: CASSQRAGGGYEQYF.

CDR3 nucleotides: TGTGCCAGCAGCCCAGAGGGTTGGCCAGATACGCAGTATTTT. Its translation is CASSPEGWPDTQYF. The chain carries TRBV7-9 and TRBJ2-3; tentative D call: TRBD2 (5 bases). The germline V and J ends were trimmed by 5 bases and 4 bases, with 13 bases remaining between them. The germline gives CDR1 SEHNR, CDR2 FQNEAQ (reference sequence). This CDR3 has 14 amino acids.

The gene calls are TRBV9 and TRBJ1-3, with D maybe TRBD1 (5 bases). The CDR3 loop spans 17 amino acids. CDR1 is SGDLS and CDR2 is YYNGEE in the germline V gene. V dropped 4 bases and J dropped 0 bases, with 17 bases sitting between them. CDR3 sequence: CASSIRGGTGSGNTIYF. CDR3 DNA: TGTGCCAGCAGCATCCGGGGGGGTACAGGCTCTGGAAACACCATATATTTT.

J is TRBJ2-7 and V is TRBV9; 12 nucleotides agree with TRBD2. CDR3 length: 15 amino acids. The germline gives CDR1 SGDLS, CDR2 YYNGEE. The ends lost 3 bases at V and 7 bases at J; junction bases unmatched: 8. In DNA form, the CDR3 reads TGTGCCAGCAGCGCCGGGACTAGCGGGTCGGGGGAGCAGTACTTC. Protein product: CASSAGTSGSGEQYF.

The V and J genes are TRBV19 and TRBJ2-7; a weak D match, TRBD2 (6 bases). CDR1 is LNHDA, CDR2 SQIVND, per germline (reference sequence). CDR3 length equals 12 residues. V lost 5 bases, J lost 6 bases, and 11 bases lay in between. CDR3 DNA sequence: TGTGCCAGTAGTGAAATGCGGGGCGAGCAGTACTTC. This gives the protein CASSEMRGEQYF. Full variable domain (missing parts from reference TRBV19 and TRBJ2-7): DGGITQSPKYLFRKEGQNVTLSCEQNLNHDAMYWYRQDPGQGLRLIYYSQIVNDFQKGDIAEGYSVSREKKESFPLTVTSAQKNPTAFYLCASSEMRGEQYFGPGTRLTVT.

This sequence joins TRBV27 and TRBJ1-1, with a possible D match to TRBD1 (6 bases). V lost 7 bases, J lost 0 bases, and 15 bases lay in between. The CDR3 spans 15 residues. Germline assignment: CDR1 MNHEY and CDR2 SMNVEV (reference sequence). The CDR3: CASNKYRVVNTEAFF. The CDR3 bases are TGTGCCAGCAATAAGTACAGGGTCGTGAACACTGAAGCTTTCTTT.

For the CDR3, the DNA is TGTGCCAGCAGCTTAACGGGCAGGGAAACCGGGGAGCTGTTTTTT. Amino acid sequence: CASSLTGRETGELFF. V usage is TRBV7-3 and J usage is TRBJ2-2, with a possible D match to TRBD1 (5 bases). Trimming removed 0 bases from V and 5 bases from J, with 10 bases in between. CDR3 length equals 15 residues. Germline V gene lookup returns CDR1 SGHTA and CDR2 FQGTGA.